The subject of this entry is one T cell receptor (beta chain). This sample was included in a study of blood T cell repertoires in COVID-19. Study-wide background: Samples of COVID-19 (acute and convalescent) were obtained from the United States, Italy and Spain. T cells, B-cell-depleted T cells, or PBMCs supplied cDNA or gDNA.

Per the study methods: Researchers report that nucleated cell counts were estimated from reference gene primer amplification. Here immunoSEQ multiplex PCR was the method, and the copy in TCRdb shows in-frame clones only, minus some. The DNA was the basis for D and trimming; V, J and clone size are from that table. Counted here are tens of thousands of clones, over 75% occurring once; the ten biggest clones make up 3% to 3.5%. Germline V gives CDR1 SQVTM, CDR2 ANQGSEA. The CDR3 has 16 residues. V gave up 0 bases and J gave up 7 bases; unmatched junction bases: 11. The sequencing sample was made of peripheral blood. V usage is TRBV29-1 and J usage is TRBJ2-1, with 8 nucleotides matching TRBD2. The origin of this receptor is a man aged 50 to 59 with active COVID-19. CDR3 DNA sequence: TGCAGCGTTGAAGATCGGGGGGGAAAGTCGATGAATGAGCAGTTCTTC. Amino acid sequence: CSVEDRGGKSMNEQFF.